This T cell receptor (beta chain) was recorded in a study of post-analysis software for immune sequencing data. About the study: Clinical courses comprised relapsing-remitting, secondary progressive and progressive-relapsing multiple sclerosis.

At least ten counts were recorded for this clonotype. Its antigen is unidentified. Study-wide results and limits: Compared with controls, patients had more of five TRBV segments, including TRBV5-6, TRBV5-1 and TRBV20-1. Pronounced co-clustering by F measure was evident among identically batched samples.

The germline CDR1 and CDR2 sequences are MDHEN and SYDVKM. The V end was cut by 5 bases, the J end by 12 bases, with 20 bases between. The CDR3 runs to 13 residues. Unique molecular identifiers were built into the TCR beta cDNA libraries. MiXCR, applied by TCRdb to the PCR reads, yields one record per CDR3 protein. The profile covers roughly 200,000 distinct CDR3 sequences, with 25% to 30% appearing a single time and 3% to 4% taken by the ten largest. This receptor was obtained from a girl aged 2-17 years with multiple sclerosis. Sequencing input: blood. The chain employs TRBV28 and TRBJ2-7; D is possibly TRBD2 (5 bases). The CDR3 DNA reads as TGTGCCAGCAGTCCGGGATCCGAGTGGTACCCGTACTTC. Translated: CASSPGSEWYPYF.